Reported below is one TCR beta chain. The antigen is undetermined. Molecular barcoding with unique molecular identifiers was used for the TCRbeta library. TCRdb itself ran the PCR reads through MiXCR, one entry per CDR3 protein. The sample records some 100,000 distinct CDR3 sequences, roughly a sixth being singletons. Germline CDR1 is SGHRS and CDR2 is YFSETQ. Trimming took 2 bases from V and 10 from J, leaving 15 bases between them. The CDR3 has 14 residues. These data are taken from a study of T-cell reconstitution after alpha-beta-depleted transplantation in children. Broader study findings: Newly made T cells mostly supplied T-cell counts and diversity one year after transplant.

Source: PBMCs, mostly from graft donor cells, taken 180 days after TCRalphabeta/CD19-depleted stem cell transplant. This clonotype originated in a male patient aged 2-15 years who had a stem cell transplant for acute lymphoblastic leukemia, so the T cells may come from the graft donor. The V and J genes are TRBV5-1 and TRBJ2-2, with TRBD1 as a possible D gene (6 bases). The CDR3 nucleotides read TGCGCCAGCAGCTTCTTGGACAGCTACACGGAGCTGTTTTTT. It is translated as CASSFLDSYTELFF.